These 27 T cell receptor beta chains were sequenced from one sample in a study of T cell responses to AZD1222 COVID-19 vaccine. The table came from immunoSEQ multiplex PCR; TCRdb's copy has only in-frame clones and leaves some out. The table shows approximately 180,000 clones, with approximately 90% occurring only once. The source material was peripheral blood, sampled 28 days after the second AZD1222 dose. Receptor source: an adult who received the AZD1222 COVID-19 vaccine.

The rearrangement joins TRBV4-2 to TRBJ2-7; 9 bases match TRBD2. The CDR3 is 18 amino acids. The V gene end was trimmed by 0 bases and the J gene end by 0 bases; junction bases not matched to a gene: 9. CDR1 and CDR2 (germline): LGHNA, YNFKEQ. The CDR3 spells CASSQDQSSGTLSYEQYF. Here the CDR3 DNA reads TGTGCCAGCAGCCAAGATCAGTCTAGCGGGACTCTCTCCTACGAGCAGTACTTC.

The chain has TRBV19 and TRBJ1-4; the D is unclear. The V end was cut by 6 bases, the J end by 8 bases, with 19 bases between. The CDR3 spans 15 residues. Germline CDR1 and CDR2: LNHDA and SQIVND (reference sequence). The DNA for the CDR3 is TGTGCCAGTAGCCTCCCCGAGGGCCTGAAGGAAAAACTGTTTTTT. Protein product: CASSLPEGLKEKLFF.

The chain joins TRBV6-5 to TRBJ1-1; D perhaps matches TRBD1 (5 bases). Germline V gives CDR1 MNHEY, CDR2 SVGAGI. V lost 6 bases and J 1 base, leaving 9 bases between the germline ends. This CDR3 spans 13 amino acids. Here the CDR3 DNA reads TGTGCCAGCAGCCTTAGGGGGAACACTGAAGCTTTCTTT. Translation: CASSLRGNTEAFF.

CDR3 sequence (DNA): TGCGCCAGCAGCTTGGCGTCCCAGGGCACTAATGAAAAACTGTTTTTT. Protein product: CASSLASQGTNEKLFF. This chain uses TRBV5-1 with TRBJ1-4, with TRBD1 as a possible D gene (5 bases). V was cut by 0 bases and J by 2 bases, with 11 bases left in between. There are 16 residues in the CDR3. Germline V gene sequence: CDR1 SGHRS, CDR2 YFSETQ.

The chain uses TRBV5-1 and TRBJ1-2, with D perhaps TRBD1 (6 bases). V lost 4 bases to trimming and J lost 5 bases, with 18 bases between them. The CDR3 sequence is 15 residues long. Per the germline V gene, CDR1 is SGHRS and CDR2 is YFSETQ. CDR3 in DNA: TGCGCCAGCAGCCCGCCGGGGGGCGCGGGGTATGGCTACACCTTC. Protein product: CASSPPGGAGYGYTF.

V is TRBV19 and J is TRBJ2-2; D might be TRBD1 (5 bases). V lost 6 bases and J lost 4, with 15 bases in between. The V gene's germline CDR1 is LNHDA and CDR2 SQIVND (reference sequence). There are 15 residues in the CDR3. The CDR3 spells CASSSGQGSTGELFF. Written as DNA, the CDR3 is TGTGCCAGTAGCTCCGGTCAGGGTTCCACCGGGGAGCTGTTTTTT.

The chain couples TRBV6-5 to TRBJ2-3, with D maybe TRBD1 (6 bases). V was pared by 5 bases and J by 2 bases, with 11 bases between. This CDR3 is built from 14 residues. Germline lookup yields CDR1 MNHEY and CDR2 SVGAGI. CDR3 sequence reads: CASSTGTNTDTQYF. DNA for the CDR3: TGTGCCAGCAGTACAGGGACCAACACAGATACGCAGTATTTT.

The CDR3: CASSLQANTEAFF. CDR3 coding DNA: TGTGCCAGCAGTTTACAGGCGAACACTGAAGCTTTCTTT. This chain uses TRBV12-3 or TRBV12-4 with TRBJ1-1, with D uncertain. The CDR3 spans 13 residues. Trimming cost V 2 bases and J 1 base, with 5 bases left between them.

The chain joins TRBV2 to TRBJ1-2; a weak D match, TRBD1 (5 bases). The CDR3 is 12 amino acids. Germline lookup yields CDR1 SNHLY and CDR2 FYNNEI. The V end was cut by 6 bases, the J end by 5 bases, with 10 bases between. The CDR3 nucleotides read TGTGCCAGCAGAGGAGGGGAGTATGGCTACACCTTC. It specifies CASRGGEYGYTF.

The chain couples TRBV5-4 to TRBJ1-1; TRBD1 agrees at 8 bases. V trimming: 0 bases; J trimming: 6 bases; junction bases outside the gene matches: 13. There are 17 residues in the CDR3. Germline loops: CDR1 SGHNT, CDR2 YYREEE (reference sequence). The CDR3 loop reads CASSLGQGASALAEAFF. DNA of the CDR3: TGTGCCAGCAGCTTGGGGCAGGGGGCGAGTGCGCTCGCTGAAGCTTTCTTT.

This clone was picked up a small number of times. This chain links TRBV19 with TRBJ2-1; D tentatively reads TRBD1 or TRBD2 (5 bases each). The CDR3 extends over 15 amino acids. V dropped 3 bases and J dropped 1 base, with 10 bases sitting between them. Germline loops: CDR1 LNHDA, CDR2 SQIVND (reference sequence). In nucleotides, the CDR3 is TGTGCCAGTAGTATGACAGCGGATTCCTACAATGAGCAGTTCTTC. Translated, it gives CASSMTADSYNEQFF.

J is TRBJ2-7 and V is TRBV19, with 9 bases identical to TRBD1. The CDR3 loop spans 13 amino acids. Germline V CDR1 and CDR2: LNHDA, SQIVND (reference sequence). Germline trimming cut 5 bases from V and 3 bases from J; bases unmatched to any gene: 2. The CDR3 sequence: CASSRGQGYEQYF. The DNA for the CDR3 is TGTGCCAGTAGTCGGGGACAGGGCTACGAGCAGTACTTC.

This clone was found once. The DNA of the CDR3 is TGCGCCAGCAGCCTCACCACAGGGGGGAATGGAAACACCATATATTTT. Protein sequence: CASSLTTGGNGNTIYF. The rearrangement links TRBV4-3 to TRBJ1-3; 8 bases fit TRBD1. Trimming at V came to 4 bases and at J to 3 bases, leaving 8 bases not matched to a gene. The germline V gene encodes CDR1 LGHNA and CDR2 YSLEER. CDR3 length: 16 amino acids.

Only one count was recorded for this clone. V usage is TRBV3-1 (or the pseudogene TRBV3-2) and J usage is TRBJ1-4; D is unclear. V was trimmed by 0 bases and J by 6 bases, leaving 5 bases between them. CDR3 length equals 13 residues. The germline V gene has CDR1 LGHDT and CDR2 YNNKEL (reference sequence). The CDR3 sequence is CASSQDWDEKLFF. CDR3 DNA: TGTGCCAGCAGCCAAGATTGGGATGAAAAACTGTTTTTT.

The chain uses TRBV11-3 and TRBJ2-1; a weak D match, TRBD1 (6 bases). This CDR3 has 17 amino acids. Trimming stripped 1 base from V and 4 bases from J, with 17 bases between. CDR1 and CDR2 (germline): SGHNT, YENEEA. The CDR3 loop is CASSLGGWAGEYNEQFF. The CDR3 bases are TGTGCCAGCAGCTTAGGGGGTTGGGCAGGGGAATACAATGAGCAGTTCTTC.

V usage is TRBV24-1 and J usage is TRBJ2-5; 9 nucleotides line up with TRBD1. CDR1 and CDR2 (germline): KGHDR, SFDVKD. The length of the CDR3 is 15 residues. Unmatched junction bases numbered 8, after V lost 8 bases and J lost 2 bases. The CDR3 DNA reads TGTGCCACCAATGCCGGGACAGGGCGACAAGAGACCCAGTACTTC. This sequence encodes CATNAGTGRQETQYF.

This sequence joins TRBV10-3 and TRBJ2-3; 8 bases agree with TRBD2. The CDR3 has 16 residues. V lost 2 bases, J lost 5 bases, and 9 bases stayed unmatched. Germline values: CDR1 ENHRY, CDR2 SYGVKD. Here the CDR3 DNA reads TGTGCCATCAGTGAGCTGCTTAGCGGGAATTTAGATACGCAGTATTTT. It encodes CAISELLSGNLDTQYF.

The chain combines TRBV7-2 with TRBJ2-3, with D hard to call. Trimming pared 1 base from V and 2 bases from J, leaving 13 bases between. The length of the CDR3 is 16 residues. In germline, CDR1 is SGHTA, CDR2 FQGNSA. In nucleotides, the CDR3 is TGTGCCAGCAGCTTAGGGGCTAGTCGGGCCACAGATACGCAGTATTTT. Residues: CASSLGASRATDTQYF.

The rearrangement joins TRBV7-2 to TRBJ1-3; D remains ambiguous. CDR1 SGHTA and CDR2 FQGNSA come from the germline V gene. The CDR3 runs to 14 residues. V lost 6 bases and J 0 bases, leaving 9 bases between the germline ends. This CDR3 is CASRETASGNTIYF. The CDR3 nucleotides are TGTGCCAGCAGAGAGACGGCCTCTGGAAACACCATATATTTT.

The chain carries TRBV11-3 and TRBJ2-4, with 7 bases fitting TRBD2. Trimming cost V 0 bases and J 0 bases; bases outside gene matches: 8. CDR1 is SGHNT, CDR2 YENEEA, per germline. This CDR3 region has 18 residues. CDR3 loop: CASSLEQSGTEAKNIQYF. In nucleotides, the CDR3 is TGTGCCAGCAGCTTAGAGCAGAGCGGGACCGAAGCCAAAAACATTCAGTACTTC.

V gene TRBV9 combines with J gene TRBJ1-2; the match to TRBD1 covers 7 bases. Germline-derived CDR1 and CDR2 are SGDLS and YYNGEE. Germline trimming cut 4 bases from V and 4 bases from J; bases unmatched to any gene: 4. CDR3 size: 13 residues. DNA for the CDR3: TGTGCCAGCAGCCCGGGGGACAGCTATGGCTACACCTTC. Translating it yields CASSPGDSYGYTF.

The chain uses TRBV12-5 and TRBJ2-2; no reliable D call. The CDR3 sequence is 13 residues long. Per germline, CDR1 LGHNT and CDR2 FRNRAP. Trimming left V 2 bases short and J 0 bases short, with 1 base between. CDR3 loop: CASGLSNTGELFF. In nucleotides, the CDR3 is TGTGCTAGTGGTTTGTCGAACACCGGGGAGCTGTTTTTT.

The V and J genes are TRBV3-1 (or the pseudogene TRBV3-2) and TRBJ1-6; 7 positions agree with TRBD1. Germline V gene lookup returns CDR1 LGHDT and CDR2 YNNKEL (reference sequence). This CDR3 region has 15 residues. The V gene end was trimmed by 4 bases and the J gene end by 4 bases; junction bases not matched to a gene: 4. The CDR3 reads CASSPTGAYNSPLHF. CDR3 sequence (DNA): TGTGCCAGCAGCCCTACAGGGGCTTATAATTCACCCCTCCACTTT.

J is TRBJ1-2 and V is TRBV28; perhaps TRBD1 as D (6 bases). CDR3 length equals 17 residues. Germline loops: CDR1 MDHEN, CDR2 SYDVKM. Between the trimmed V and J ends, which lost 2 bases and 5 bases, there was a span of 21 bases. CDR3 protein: CASSLRSGGRGEYGYTF. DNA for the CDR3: TGTGCCAGCAGTTTAAGGTCCGGGGGGCGGGGAGAATATGGCTACACCTTC.

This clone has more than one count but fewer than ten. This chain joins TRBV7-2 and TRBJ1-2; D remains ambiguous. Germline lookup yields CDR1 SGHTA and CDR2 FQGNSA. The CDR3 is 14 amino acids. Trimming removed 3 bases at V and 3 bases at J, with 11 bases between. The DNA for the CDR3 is TGTGCCAGCAGCTTCAGCGGGGAGCACTATGGCTACACCTTC. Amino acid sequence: CASSFSGEHYGYTF.

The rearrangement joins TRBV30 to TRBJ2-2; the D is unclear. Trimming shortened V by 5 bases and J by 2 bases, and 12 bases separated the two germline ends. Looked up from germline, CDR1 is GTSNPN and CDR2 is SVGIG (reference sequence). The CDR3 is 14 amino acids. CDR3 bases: TGTGCCTGGGTATTAGGTCAAAACACCGGGGAGCTGTTTTTT. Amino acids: CAWVLGQNTGELFF.

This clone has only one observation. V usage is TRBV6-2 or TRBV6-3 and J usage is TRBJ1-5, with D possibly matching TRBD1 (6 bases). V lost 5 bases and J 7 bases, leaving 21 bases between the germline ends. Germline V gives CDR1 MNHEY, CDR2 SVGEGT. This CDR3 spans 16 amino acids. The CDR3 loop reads CASSRKGEGIRQPQHF. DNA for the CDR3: TGTGCCAGCAGTAGAAAGGGGGAAGGTATCAGGCAGCCCCAGCATTTT.